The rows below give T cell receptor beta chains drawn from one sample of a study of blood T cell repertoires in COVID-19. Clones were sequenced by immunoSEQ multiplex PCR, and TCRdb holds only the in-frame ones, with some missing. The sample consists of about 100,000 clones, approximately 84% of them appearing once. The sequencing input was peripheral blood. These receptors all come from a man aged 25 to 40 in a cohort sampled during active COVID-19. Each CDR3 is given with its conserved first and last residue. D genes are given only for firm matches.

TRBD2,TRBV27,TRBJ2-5,CASSSRSGGETQYF
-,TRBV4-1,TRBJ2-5,CASSQDRAVRGMETQYF
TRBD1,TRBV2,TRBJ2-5,CASSKDRGETQYF
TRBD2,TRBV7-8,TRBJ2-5,CASSGPSGGSETQYF
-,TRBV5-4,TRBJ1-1,CASSLYRNTEAFF
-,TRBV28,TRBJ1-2,CASSQAGILYGYTF
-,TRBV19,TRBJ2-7,CASSIVSLSRGPYEQYF
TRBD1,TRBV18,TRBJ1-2,CASSPFRQGPVDGYTF
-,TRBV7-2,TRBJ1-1,CASSPTGNTEAFF
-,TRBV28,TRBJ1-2,CASDSFNYGYTF
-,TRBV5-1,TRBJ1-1,CASSWTELSEAFF
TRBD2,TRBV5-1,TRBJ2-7,CASSLASGSSYEQYF
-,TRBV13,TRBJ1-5,CASSLMGFQPQHF
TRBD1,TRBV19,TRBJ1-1,CASSTSMTGVMNTEAFF
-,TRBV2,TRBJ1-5,CASRDSDSNQPQHF
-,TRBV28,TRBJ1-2,CASQGGRANYGYTF
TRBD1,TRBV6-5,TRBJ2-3,CASSTGTGVADTQYF
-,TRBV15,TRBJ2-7,CATSRDGVGKGTYEQYF
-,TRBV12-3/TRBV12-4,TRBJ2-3,CASSRDTDTQYF
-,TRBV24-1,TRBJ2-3,CATSRQERTDTQYF
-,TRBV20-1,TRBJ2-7,CSASFSDEQYF
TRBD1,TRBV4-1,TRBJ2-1,CASSPQESTGAHVTYNEQFF
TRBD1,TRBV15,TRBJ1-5,CATRSGDRGRGQPQHF
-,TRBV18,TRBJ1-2,CASSPTQGRINGYTF
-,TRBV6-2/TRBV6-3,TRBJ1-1,CASSAGLKNTEAFF
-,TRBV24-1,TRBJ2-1,CATSSGQGHVYNEQFF
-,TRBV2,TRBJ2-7,CASSEGSRGTHEQYF
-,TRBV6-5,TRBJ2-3,CASSLAGTDTQYF
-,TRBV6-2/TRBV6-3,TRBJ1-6,CASSSNLRVYNSPLHF
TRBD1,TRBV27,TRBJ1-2,CASSLSVGQPYGYTF
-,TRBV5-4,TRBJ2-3,CASSLKDSTDTQYF
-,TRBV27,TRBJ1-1,CASSPGRGWNTEAFF
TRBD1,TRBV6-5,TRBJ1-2,CASSYSTGGWGGYTF
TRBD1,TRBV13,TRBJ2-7,CASSLSRTGDYEQYF
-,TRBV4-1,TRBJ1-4,CASSQLPETNEKLFF
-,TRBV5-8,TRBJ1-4,CASSFRDSTNEKLFF
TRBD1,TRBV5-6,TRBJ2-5,CASKGQEETQYF
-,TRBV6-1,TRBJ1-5,CASSPEQGRGQPQHF
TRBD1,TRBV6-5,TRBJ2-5,CASSGDRAGETQYF
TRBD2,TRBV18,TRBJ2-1,CASSPLTLWRGVSYNEQFF
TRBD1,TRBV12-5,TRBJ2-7,CASGLQQFRDRNYEQYF
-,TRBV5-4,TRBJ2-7,CASSVDGYEQYF
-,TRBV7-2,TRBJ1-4,CASSFRAGEKLFF
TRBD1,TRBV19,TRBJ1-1,CASSIDHGQGRWSTEAFF
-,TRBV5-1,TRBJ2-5,CASSPGQPLDTQYF
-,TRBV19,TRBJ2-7,CASSSGSSYEQYF
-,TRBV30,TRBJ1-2,CAWRAAGLYGYTF
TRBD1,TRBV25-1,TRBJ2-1,CASSDRTGGDYNEQFF
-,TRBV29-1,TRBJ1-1,CSAGQGNTEAFF